There are many counts of the clone carrying this T cell receptor (beta chain). Its specificity is unknown. Amplification of TCR alpha and beta CDR3 regions from RNA used iRepertoire nested multiplex PCR. One-step reverse transcription and amplification started from approximately 100-400 ng of tissue mRNA or PBMC total RNA. Each CDR3 protein is one row after TCRdb ran MiXCR on the multiplex PCR reads. The data contain about 130,000 distinct CDR3 sequences, about 25% of them singletons. These data originate in a study of glioma-infiltrating T cells. V gave up 2 bases and J gave up 4 bases, with 5 bases separating them. There are 12 residues in the CDR3. The study's findings and limits: Only very few CDR3 sequences appeared in both tissue and blood. Above-expected tissue-blood divergence occurred in all gliomas, most in low-grade ones.

This clonotype was obtained from a human donor with low-grade glioma or glioblastoma, undergoing nonglioma brain surgery, or in good health (not recorded which). Sequencing was carried out using glioma tissue, nonneoplastic brain tissue, or PBMCs (not recorded which). The chain links TRBV12-3 or TRBV12-4 to TRBJ1-1; D is uncertain. The CDR3 nucleotides read TGTGCCAGCAGTTTATGGTCCACTGAAGCTTTCTTT. It yields the protein CASSLWSTEAFF.